This is a list of T cell receptor beta chains from one sample in a study of control samples from healthy donors and cancer patients. The table came from immunoSEQ multiplex PCR; TCRdb's copy has only in-frame clones and leaves some out. The sample yields 100,000 to 150,000 clones, roughly 90% seen once. Source material: blood. These receptor sequences come from a man younger than 35 in good health. CDR3s include the opening cysteine and the closing phenylalanine or tryptophan. D genes are given only for firm matches. Some rows mark clone size as missing; the rest say once, few, many or name a class of expanded clone.

cdr3_length j_call clone_size d_call v_call cdr3_nt cdr3_aa
15 TRBJ2-3 NA NA TRBV29-1 TGCAGCGTTGAGTCGATAGCAGGACGCACAGATACGCAGTATTTT CSVESIAGRTDTQYF
14 TRBJ2-4 NA NA TRBV30 TGTGCCTGGAGTACACAGGGGAGGGGGGACATTCAGTACTTC CAWSTQGRGDIQYF
15 TRBJ1-1 NA TRBD1 TRBV5-4 TGTGCCAGCAGCGGATACAGGGGCGAGAACACTGAAGCTTTCTTT CASSGYRGENTEAFF
16 TRBJ2-2 NA NA TRBV10-2 TGCGCCAGCAGTGATTGGCAGGGGTCTAACACCGGGGAGCTGTTTTTT CASSDWQGSNTGELFF
14 TRBJ1-2 once NA TRBV21-1 TGTGCCAGCAGCAAAGATAACGACGTCCGGGGCTACACCTTC CASSKDNDVRGYTF
14 TRBJ2-7 once TRBD2 TRBV27 TGTGCCAGCAGTTTAGGCGGGGGGGACTACGAGCAGTACTTC CASSLGGGDYEQYF
16 TRBJ1-3 NA NA TRBV5-8 TGTGCCAGCAGCTTGGCCTCCGGGACGGCTGGAAACACCATATATTTT CASSLASGTAGNTIYF
13 TRBJ1-2 NA TRBD1 TRBV19 TGTGCCAGTAGTATGACAGGGGGCGATGGCTACACCTTC CASSMTGGDGYTF
14 TRBJ1-5 NA NA TRBV28 TGTGCCAGCAGTTCATCAGAATCCAATCAGCCCCAGCATTTT CASSSSESNQPQHF
14 TRBJ1-6 NA TRBD1 TRBV9 TGTGCCAGCAGCTTCAGGACAGGGAATTCACCCCTCCACTTT CASSFRTGNSPLHF
13 TRBJ1-2 NA NA TRBV10-1 TGCGCCAGCAGCCGGGACCGCTCTAACGGCTACACCTTC CASSRDRSNGYTF